The clone carrying this TCR beta chain was seen a few times. Its specificity is not known. Expressed TCRB transcripts got sequenced, as all isolated RNA was reverse transcribed. Using immunoSEQ multiplex PCR, the repertoire was profiled, and TCRdb retains in-frame clones only, with some absent. The sample lists about 320,000 clones, roughly 15% occurring once. The sample originates from a study of beta chain features in type 1 diabetes. Study-level findings and limits: Sampled from patients, naive, central memory and Treg TCRB repertoires appeared more similar than those sampled from healthy donors. Individuals with type 1 diabetes displayed fewer insertions and more deletions at VDJ junctions.

The CDR3 runs to 12 residues. The germline V and J ends were trimmed by 4 bases and 6 bases, with 10 bases remaining between them. Germline lookup yields CDR1 SGHTS and CDR2 YDEGEE. The receptor comes from a man in his thirties or forties in good health. The V call is TRBV5-8, the J call TRBJ1-1; no definite D call. The source material was central memory CD4+ T cells from blood. The CDR3 is CASSRWGAEAFF. Written as DNA, the CDR3 is TGTGCCAGCAGCCGGTGGGGAGCTGAAGCTTTCTTT.